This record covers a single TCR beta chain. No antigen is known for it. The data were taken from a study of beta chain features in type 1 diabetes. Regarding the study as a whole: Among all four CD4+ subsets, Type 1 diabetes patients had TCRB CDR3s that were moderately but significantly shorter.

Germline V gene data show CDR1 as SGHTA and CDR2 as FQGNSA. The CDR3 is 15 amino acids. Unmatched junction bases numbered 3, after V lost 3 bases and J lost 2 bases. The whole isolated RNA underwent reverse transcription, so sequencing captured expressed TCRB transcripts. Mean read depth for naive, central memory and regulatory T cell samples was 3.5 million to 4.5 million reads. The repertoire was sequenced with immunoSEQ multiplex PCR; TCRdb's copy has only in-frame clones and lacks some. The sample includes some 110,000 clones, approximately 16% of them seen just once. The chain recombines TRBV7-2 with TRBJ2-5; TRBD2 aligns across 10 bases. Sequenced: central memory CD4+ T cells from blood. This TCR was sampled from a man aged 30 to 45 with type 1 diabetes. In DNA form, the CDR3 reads TGTGCCAGCAGCTTTAGCGGGGGGAATCAAGAGACCCAGTACTTC. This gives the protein CASSFSGGNQETQYF. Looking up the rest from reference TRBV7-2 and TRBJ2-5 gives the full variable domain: GAGVSQSPSNKVTEKGKDVELRCDPISGHTALYWYRQSLGQGLEFLIYFQGNSAPDKSGLPSDRFSAERTGGSVSTLTIQRTQQEDSAVYLCASSFSGGNQETQYFGPGTRLLVL.